This paragraph reports one T cell receptor beta chain. The target antigen is unknown. The table came from immunoSEQ multiplex PCR; TCRdb's copy has only in-frame clones and leaves some out. The profile shows some 180,000 clones, 92% of them singletons. The CDR3 contains 13 residues. CDR1 and CDR2 from the germline V gene are ENHRY and SYGVKD. The V and J ends lost 3 bases and 4 bases, in that order; junction bases with no gene match: 2. The sample is drawn from a study of T cell responses to AZD1222 COVID-19 vaccine. Whole-study results and caveats: Dominant CD4 TCR responses targeted spike regions 160-218 and 743-854.

Sample: peripheral blood, taken on day 0 of AZD1222 vaccination. The rearrangement joins TRBV10-3 to TRBJ1-2, with 7 bases fitting TRBD1. The sequence came from an adult in good health. CDR3 bases: TGTGCCATCAGTGAATGGGACAGCTATGGCTACACCTTC. It codes for CAISEWDSYGYTF.